These 20 T cell receptor beta chains share one sample of origin, sequenced in a study of beta chain features in type 1 diabetes. Investigators reverse transcribed all isolated RNA, so they sequenced expressed TCRB transcripts. The assay was immunoSEQ multiplex PCR, and TCRdb's table has in-frame clones only and misses some. The data contain approximately 14,000 clones, approximately 68% of them seen just once; the ten biggest clones take up 0.55% to 0.65%. General observations from the study: Among all four CD4+ subsets, Type 1 diabetes patients had TCRB CDR3s that were moderately but significantly shorter.

The antigens for these receptors are not known. Sequences were obtained from stem cell memory CD4+ T cells from blood. These receptors came from a woman aged 18-29 years with type 1 diabetes.

The sample holds a few counts of this clone. V gene TRBV6-6 combines with J gene TRBJ2-6, with D perhaps matching TRBD1 (5 bases). Per the germline V gene, CDR1 is MNHNY and CDR2 is SVGAGI (reference sequence). V gave up 7 bases and J gave up 0 bases, with 13 bases separating them. The CDR3 sequence is 16 residues long. This CDR3 reads CASIPDSPSGANVLTF. The CDR3 nucleotides read TGTGCCAGCATCCCAGACAGCCCCTCTGGGGCCAACGTCCTGACTTTC.

The rearrangement uses TRBV7-6 and TRBJ2-3; D perhaps matches TRBD2 (5 bases). This CDR3 spans 16 amino acids. Germline CDR1 is SGHVS and CDR2 is FNYEAQ. Trimming removed 5 bases at V and 9 bases at J, with 24 bases between. The CDR3 loop reads CASSPGLAEERRTQYF. As DNA, the CDR3 is TGTGCCAGCAGCCCCGGACTCGCGGAAGAGAGACGGACGCAGTATTTT.

J is TRBJ2-5 and V is TRBV10-3; D may be TRBD2 (6 bases). The CDR3 extends over 17 amino acids. V was clipped by 0 bases and J by 2 bases, with 16 bases between them. CDR1 is ENHRY, CDR2 SYGVKD, per germline. The CDR3 loop is CAISESVVIAEQETQYF. In DNA, the CDR3 is TGTGCCATCAGTGAGTCCGTGGTTATAGCGGAACAAGAGACCCAGTACTTC.

This chain uses TRBV19 with TRBJ1-1; perhaps TRBD1 as D (5 bases). The V gene's germline CDR1 is LNHDA and CDR2 SQIVND (reference sequence). Trimming took off 6 bases at V and 8 bases at J, with 13 bases between the two ends. CDR3 length equals 12 residues. As DNA, the CDR3 is TGTGCCAGTAGAGGGACTTGGGGAGAAGCTTTCTTT. Translating it yields CASRGTWGEAFF.

The chain has TRBV28 and TRBJ2-5, with TRBD2 identical over 7 bases. The DNA end is more similar to TRBJ2-7, so the J call may be wrong. The CDR3 is 14 residues long. Per the germline V gene, CDR1 is MDHEN and CDR2 is SYDVKM. The CDR3 DNA is TGTGCCAGCATGGAACCATGGGGGGGTGGCGAGCAGTACTTC. This encodes CASMEPWGGGEQYF.

The gene calls are TRBV14 and TRBJ2-2; perhaps TRBD2 as D (6 bases). The V gene's germline CDR1 is SGHDN and CDR2 FVKESK. The CDR3 totals 15 residues. The V gene lost 6 bases and the J gene lost 0 bases, with 11 bases spanning the gap. CDR3 DNA sequence: TGTGCCAGCAGGGAGGGGTCGTCGAACACCGGGGAGCTGTTTTTT. Its translation is CASREGSSNTGELFF.

The V call is TRBV19, the J call TRBJ1-2; TRBD1 matches 7 bases. Germline V gives CDR1 LNHDA, CDR2 SQIVND (reference sequence). This CDR3 region has 13 residues. The trim removed 7 bases at V and 4 bases at J, leaving 6 bases unmatched. The CDR3 bases are TGTGCCAGTACGGCGGGACAGTTCTATGGCTACACCTTC. Amino acids: CASTAGQFYGYTF.

The gene calls are TRBV7-9 and TRBJ2-1, with D maybe TRBD2 (6 bases). V was pared by 5 bases and J by 9 bases, with 17 bases between. Germline values: CDR1 SEHNR, CDR2 FQNEAQ (reference sequence). CDR3 size: 14 residues. CDR3 DNA: TGTGCCAGCAGCAGTAGCGGAGGGGACTTTGAGCAGTTCTTC. Its translation is CASSSSGGDFEQFF.

The V call is TRBV7-6, the J call TRBJ1-5, with a possible D match to TRBD1 (6 bases). The CDR3 contains 13 residues. Deletions cut 6 bases from V and 7 bases from J, with 13 bases between. CDR1 and CDR2 (germline): SGHVS, FNYEAQ. The CDR3 DNA reads TGTGCCAGCAGAAACAGGGATGGACAGCCCCAGCATTTT. Encoded protein: CASRNRDGQPQHF.

This clone came up a few times. This chain links TRBV28 with TRBJ2-7; D remains unclear. The CDR3 covers 12 residues. The germline gives CDR1 MDHEN, CDR2 SYDVKM. Trimming pared 5 bases from V and 3 bases from J, leaving 8 bases between. CDR3 loop: CASSPHYYEQYF. CDR3 nucleotides: TGTGCCAGCAGTCCCCACTACTACGAGCAGTACTTC.

The J gene is TRBJ2-3, the V gene TRBV7-2, with D possibly being TRBD2 (6 bases). This CDR3 has 14 residues. Germline loops: CDR1 SGHTA, CDR2 FQGNSA. The ends were cut back, 6 bases at V and 4 bases at J, with 14 bases in the middle. Here the CDR3 DNA reads TGTGCCAGCAGTTCCCGGTGGGGGGCAGATACGCAGTATTTT. Translating it yields CASSSRWGADTQYF.

As for this clone: At one of its ends the junction is not consistent with the germline gene, which may arise from a read error. This chain links TRBV2 with TRBJ2-5; no definite D call. Germline assignment: CDR1 SNHLY and CDR2 FYNNEI. This CDR3 contains 12 residues. CDR3 DNA: TGTGCCAGCAGGGAGCAGCAAGGGACCCAGTACTTC. This translates into CASREQQGTQYF.

The rearrangement uses TRBV18 and TRBJ2-3, with D possibly matching TRBD2 (5 bases). V lost 0 bases and J 6 bases, leaving 10 bases between the germline ends. This CDR3 contains 14 residues. CDR1 is KGHSH and CDR2 is LQKENI in the germline V gene. The CDR3 loop reads CASSPPTRADTQYF. CDR3 nucleotides: TGTGCCAGCTCACCACCAACTAGGGCTGATACGCAGTATTTT.

This chain connects TRBV28 to TRBJ2-7; D is perhaps TRBD2 (6 bases). Trimming shortened V by 8 bases and J by 0 bases, and 11 bases separated the two germline ends. The germline gives CDR1 MDHEN, CDR2 SYDVKM. The CDR3 spans 13 residues. Here the CDR3 reads CASGGTPSYEQYF. The CDR3 DNA is TGTGCCAGCGGGGGGACGCCCTCCTACGAGCAGTACTTC.

The chain uses TRBV23-1 and TRBJ1-2; D is perhaps TRBD1 (5 bases). TRBV23-1 is an open reading frame, and its role is uncertain. The CDR3 loop spans 14 amino acids. Trimming cost V 3 bases and J 4 bases, with 12 bases left between them. The CDR3 spells CASSHQGVGYGYTF. CDR3 bases: TGCGCCAGCAGTCACCAGGGTGTTGGCTATGGCTACACCTTC.

This chain joins TRBV5-4 and TRBJ2-1; D unresolved. Trimming removed 4 bases at V and 12 bases at J, with 20 bases between. CDR1 is SGHNT, CDR2 YYREEE, per germline (reference sequence). The CDR3 loop spans 14 amino acids. The CDR3 DNA reads as TGTGCCAGCAGCGAGGTACTGTCGGCTGATGGGCAGTTCTTC. Translated: CASSEVLSADGQFF.

This rearrangement joins TRBV6-6 to TRBJ2-5; TRBD2 matches at 11 bases. The CDR3 sequence is 15 residues long. Per the germline V gene, CDR1 is MNHNY and CDR2 is SVGAGI (reference sequence). V lost 6 bases and J lost 8; bases outside the gene matches: 11. CDR3 nucleotides: TGTGCCAGCAGCCTTAGCGGGAGGGCCGAGGGAACCCAGTACTTC. It translates to CASSLSGRAEGTQYF.

The chain carries TRBV9 and TRBJ1-1; D might be TRBD1 (5 bases). From germline, CDR1 is SGDLS and CDR2 YYNGEE. The ends were cut back, 0 bases at V and 8 bases at J, with 14 bases in the middle. This CDR3 is built from 14 residues. The CDR3 DNA reads TGTGCCAGCAGCGTAGACGGGGGTAGTTCCGAAGCTTTCTTT. Translation gives CASSVDGGSSEAFF. Together with reference TRBV9 and TRBJ1-1, the CDR3 gives the full variable domain: DSGVTQTPKHLITATGQRVTLRCSPRSGDLSVYWYQQSLDQGLQFLIQYYNGEERAKGNILERFSAQQFPDLHSELNLSSLELGDSALYFCASSVDGGSSEAFFGQGTRLTVV.

This chain connects TRBV4-2 to TRBJ1-4; 8 positions agree with TRBD1. Germline CDR1 reads LGHNA; CDR2 reads YNFKEQ. The CDR3 is 16 residues long. Trimming took 1 base from V and 8 from J; bases not matched to a gene: 9. The CDR3 protein is CASSQVGRDRSEKLFF. The CDR3 DNA sequence: TGTGCCAGCAGCCAAGTGGGGCGGGACAGGAGCGAAAAACTGTTTTTT.

The J gene is TRBJ1-4, the V gene TRBV4-2; D not resolved. Germline CDR1 LGHNA, CDR2 YNFKEQ. CDR3 length: 15 amino acids. V was trimmed by 1 base and J by 7 bases, leaving 13 bases between them. This CDR3 is CASSQGSVYGEKLFF. In nucleotides, the CDR3 is TGTGCCAGCAGCCAAGGTAGCGTATACGGTGAAAAACTGTTTTTT.